These 2 T cell receptor beta chains were sequenced from one sample in a study of early T cells in non-severe SARS-CoV-2 infection. MiXCR, applied by TCRdb to the 5' RACE reads, yields one record per CDR3 protein. The table shows tens of thousands of distinct CDR3 sequences, with roughly a tenth occurring only once. The sequenced sample consisted of whole blood. The origin of the receptors is an adult who was a healthcare worker with PCR-confirmed SARS-CoV-2 infection or an uninfected control (not recorded which).

This clonotype was counted many times. This chain joins TRBV9 and TRBJ2-1; D gene uncertain. The CDR3 length is 15 residues. Germline V CDR1 and CDR2: SGDLS, YYNGEE. Trimming took off 6 bases at V and 0 bases at J, with 13 bases between the two ends. This chain's CDR3 is CASTTGESSYNEQFF. For the CDR3, the DNA is TGTGCCAGCACTACCGGCGAGAGCTCCTACAATGAGCAGTTCTTC.

This clonotype was observed at least ten times. The V call is TRBV27, the J call TRBJ2-7; TRBD2 is a possible D gene (7 bases). The CDR3 length is 14 residues. The V end was cut by 0 bases, the J end by 4 bases, with 10 bases between. Looked up from germline, CDR1 is MNHEY and CDR2 is SMNVEV (reference sequence). The CDR3 loop is CASSLSGGPYEQYF. The DNA for the CDR3 is TGTGCCAGCAGTTTATCGGGGGGGCCTTACGAGCAGTACTTC.